The 8 T cell receptor beta chains below come from one sample, sequenced in a study of blood T cell repertoires in COVID-19. The table came from immunoSEQ multiplex PCR; TCRdb's copy has only in-frame clones and leaves some out. Here the sample spans 200,000 to 250,000 clones, more than 85% being singletons. Sequences were obtained from peripheral blood. These receptors were taken from a man in his fifties or sixties with acute or convalescent COVID-19.

V is TRBV6-5 and J is TRBJ2-2; 8 positions agree with TRBD2. CDR3 length: 14 amino acids. Germline V CDR1 and CDR2: MNHEY, SVGAGI. Losses at the gene ends were 6 bases for V and 4 bases for J; bases not matched to a gene: 4. The CDR3 nucleotides are TGTGCCAGCAGCGGGAGGGGCAGCACCGGGGAGCTGTTTTTT. Translation gives CASSGRGSTGELFF.

V usage is TRBV19 and J usage is TRBJ1-5; D is possibly TRBD1 (6 bases). This CDR3 comprises 15 residues. The V gene lost 5 bases and the J gene lost 7 bases, with 18 bases spanning the gap. CDR1 and CDR2 from the germline V gene are LNHDA and SQIVND (reference sequence). Here the CDR3 DNA reads TGTGCCAGTAGTTCTGGGGGGGGGCAAGGGCAGCCCCAGCATTTT. Encoded protein: CASSSGGGQGQPQHF. The whole variable domain, remainder taken from reference TRBV19 and TRBJ1-5, is DGGITQSPKYLFRKEGQNVTLSCEQNLNHDAMYWYRQDPGQGLRLIYYSQIVNDFQKGDIAEGYSVSREKKESFPLTVTSAQKNPTAFYLCASSSGGGQGQPQHFGDGTRLSIL.

This chain's CDR3 is CATRRVSTDTQYF. The CDR3, as DNA: TGTGCCACTAGGCGGGTAAGCACAGATACGCAGTATTTT. The rearrangement joins TRBV27 to TRBJ2-3; possible D gene TRBD2, 5 bases. V was cut by 10 bases and J by 0 bases, with 11 bases left in between. The CDR3 has 13 amino acids. CDR1 MNHEY and CDR2 SMNVEV come from the germline V gene (reference sequence).

The rearrangement links TRBV2 to TRBJ1-1; D call uncertain. V was shortened by 5 bases and J by 5 bases, with 21 bases between the two germline ends. CDR1 SNHLY and CDR2 FYNNEI come from the germline V gene. The CDR3 covers 16 residues. In nucleotides, the CDR3 is TGTGCCAGCAGTCGAGGTGGGAGAGGGAACGGTACTGAAGCTTTCTTT. Translated: CASSRGGRGNGTEAFF.

The gene calls are TRBV7-9 and TRBJ2-6, with 7 bases matching TRBD1. Germline V gene sequence: CDR1 SEHNR, CDR2 FQNEAQ (reference sequence). The CDR3 is made up of 16 amino acids. The trim removed 8 bases at V and 0 bases at J, leaving 7 bases unmatched. The CDR3 here is CASLTGADSGANVLTF. The CDR3 nucleotides read TGTGCCAGCTTAACAGGGGCCGACTCTGGGGCCAACGTCCTGACTTTC.

The V and J genes are TRBV19 and TRBJ2-2; D remains ambiguous. Germline V CDR1 and CDR2: LNHDA, SQIVND (reference sequence). Trimming took off 7 bases at V and 6 bases at J, with 18 bases between the two ends. The CDR3 has 15 residues. In DNA form, the CDR3 reads TGTGCCAGTAAGGTCCAACCCGTCGAGGCCGGGGAGCTGTTTTTT. Its protein is CASKVQPVEAGELFF.

The V call is TRBV18, the J call TRBJ1-5, with D possibly matching TRBD1 (5 bases). The germline V and J ends were trimmed by 2 bases and 6 bases, with 11 bases remaining between them. Germline-derived CDR1 and CDR2 are KGHSH and LQKENI. CDR3 length: 14 residues. CDR3 sequence: CASSPGGISQPQHF. For the CDR3, the DNA is TGTGCCAGCTCACCAGGGGGGATAAGTCAGCCCCAGCATTTT.

V usage is TRBV11-3 and J usage is TRBJ2-7; no clear D gene. From germline, CDR1 is SGHNT and CDR2 YENEEA. The ends were cut back, 5 bases at V and 1 base at J, with 9 bases in the middle. The length of the CDR3 is 13 residues. The CDR3 loop is CASSPGSSYEQYF. CDR3 nucleotides: TGTGCCAGCAGCCCCGGGTCTTCCTACGAGCAGTACTTC.